This TCR beta chain was retrieved from a study of T cells in tuberculosis. Notes on the study in general: Smaller distances to GMM-specific TCRs suggested their expansion in active tuberculosis.

Notes on this clone: Its specificity is not known.

The protocol was immunoSEQ multiplex PCR, while the TCRdb copy is restricted to in-frame clones and leaves out a portion. The data contain about 30,000 clones, around 92% of them singletons. Germline assignment: CDR1 MDHEN and CDR2 SYDVKM. The V gene end was trimmed by 2 bases and the J gene end by 5 bases; junction bases not matched to a gene: 17. The CDR3 has 18 amino acids. The time point is: new active TB diagnosis, blood taken before or within 7 days of starting treatment. The sequenced sample was PBMCs, obtained at tuberculosis diagnosis. The chain joins TRBV28 to TRBJ2-5; 7 bases align to TRBD1. This sequence was found in an adult with tuberculosis. Here the CDR3 DNA reads TGTGCCAGCAGTTTAGGTGAACGGGACAGACACATGGGGGAGACCCAGTACTTC. It specifies CASSLGERDRHMGETQYF.